Shown below are 13 T cell receptor beta chains from a single sample sequenced in a study of T cell clones after liver transplantation. Some clones are missing from TCRdb's copy, which holds only in-frame ones; the method was immunoSEQ multiplex PCR. The data show 20,000 to 30,000 clones, around three quarters seen once. The source was CD4+ T cells from blood, collected before liver transplant. The receptors come from a human donor who received a liver transplant.

This clone was observed a handful of times. The CDR3 here is CASSLWAGNTEAFF. CDR3 nucleotide sequence: TGTGCCAGCAGCTTATGGGCAGGGAACACTGAAGCTTTCTTT. The chain recombines TRBV7-2 with TRBJ1-1; D is undetermined. Germline CDR1 reads SGHTA; CDR2 reads FQGNSA. The CDR3 is made up of 14 amino acids. V lost 2 bases and J 1 base, leaving 8 bases between the germline ends.

The rearrangement links TRBV19 to TRBJ1-2; D is uncertain. The CDR3 totals 11 residues. Trimming took 7 bases from V and 8 from J, leaving 11 bases between them. The V gene's germline CDR1 is LNHDA and CDR2 SQIVND (reference sequence). The CDR3 protein is CASMGFSGYTF. The CDR3 DNA reads TGTGCCAGTATGGGGTTCTCCGGCTACACCTTC.

This chain links TRBV4-3 with TRBJ2-5; TRBD2 matches 12 bases. Germline V gives CDR1 LGHNA, CDR2 YSLEER. This CDR3 has 15 amino acids. The J segment lost 4 bases and the V segment lost 6 bases, leaving 6 bases of the junction unmatched. Written as DNA, the CDR3 is TGCGCCAGCAGTATTTCACTAGCGGGAGGAGAGACCCAGTACTTC. This gives the protein CASSISLAGGETQYF.

The chain combines TRBV19 with TRBJ2-7; 8 bases agree with TRBD2. CDR1 and CDR2 from the germline V gene are LNHDA and SQIVND (reference sequence). CDR3 length: 14 amino acids. V gave up 5 bases and J gave up 4 bases; unmatched junction bases: 7. The chain's CDR3 is CASSGAGGPYEQYF. CDR3 sequence (DNA): TGTGCCAGTAGTGGCGCGGGGGGCCCTTACGAGCAGTACTTC.

The V call is TRBV6-1, the J call TRBJ2-5; D remains unclear. The tail of the sequence fits TRBJ2-7 better, so the J call may be wrong. Germline assignment: CDR1 MNHNS and CDR2 SASEGT. This CDR3 has 14 residues. The CDR3 loop is CASSEGPSSYEQYF. In nucleotides, the CDR3 is TGTGCCAGCAGTGAAGGGCCTAGCTCCTACGAGCAGTACTTC.

The rearrangement links TRBV7-8 to TRBJ1-3, with D uncertain. This CDR3 has 17 residues. The germline V and J ends were trimmed by 0 bases and 2 bases, with 14 bases remaining between them. Germline CDR1 reads SGHVS; CDR2 reads FQNEAQ. CDR3 in DNA: TGTGCCAGCAGCTTAGCTCTTGGTCCGACAACTGGAAACACCATATATTTT. This encodes CASSLALGPTTGNTIYF.

J is TRBJ2-2 and V is TRBV7-2; no definite D call. This CDR3 is built from 13 residues. The V gene lost 1 base and the J gene lost 5 bases, with 5 bases spanning the gap. CDR1 is SGHTA and CDR2 is FQGNSA in the germline V gene. Written as DNA, the CDR3 is TGTGCCAGCAGCTTAGATGGGACCGGGGAGCTGTTTTTT. Amino acid sequence: CASSLDGTGELFF.

The chain uses TRBV5-1 and TRBJ2-5, with 8 bases that match TRBD1. Germline loops: CDR1 SGHRS, CDR2 YFSETQ. Losses at the gene ends were 4 bases for V and 5 bases for J; bases not matched to a gene: 7. This CDR3 is built from 14 residues. The chain's CDR3 is CASSPQGAKETQYF. The DNA of the CDR3 is TGCGCCAGCAGCCCTCAGGGGGCCAAGGAGACCCAGTACTTC.

The CDR3 reads CASSLDYSRDTQYF. CDR3 in DNA: TGTGCCAGCAGCTTGGACTACTCACGCGATACGCAGTATTTT. The chain links TRBV7-9 to TRBJ2-3; tentatively, D is TRBD2 (6 bases). The germline gives CDR1 SEHNR, CDR2 FQNEAQ (reference sequence). Trimming removed 3 bases from V and 6 bases from J, with 13 bases in between. This CDR3 has 14 residues. Using reference TRBV7-9 and TRBJ2-3 for the parts outside the CDR3, the full variable domain is DTGVSQNPRHKITKRGQNVTFRCDPISEHNRLYWYRQTLGQGPEFLTYFQNEAQLEKSRLLSDRFSAERPKGSFSTLEIQRTEQGDSAMYLCASSLDYSRDTQYFGPGTRLTVL.

The CDR3: CAIAKPGPNQPQHF. CDR3 nucleotide sequence: TGTGCCATCGCCAAGCCGGGGCCCAATCAGCCCCAGCATTTT. The chain is built from TRBV28 and TRBJ1-5, with D possibly TRBD1 on 5 matching bases. The CDR3 covers 14 residues. Germline V gene data show CDR1 as MDHEN and CDR2 as SYDVKM. The V end was cut by 10 bases, the J end by 3 bases, with 16 bases between.

The V gene is TRBV6-6, the J gene TRBJ1-5, with TRBD1 identical over 8 bases. Per germline, CDR1 MNHNY and CDR2 SVGAGI (reference sequence). This CDR3 contains 15 residues. V trimming: 5 bases; J trimming: 6 bases; junction bases outside the gene matches: 9. Written as DNA, the CDR3 is TGTGCCAGCAGTCAGCCGACAGGGGAGAGTCAGCCCCAGCATTTT. This sequence encodes CASSQPTGESQPQHF.

This clone has more than one count but fewer than ten. CDR3 nucleotides: TGTGCCAGCAGGGTGGACCTGAATCAGCCCCAGCATTTT. It is translated as CASRVDLNQPQHF. The gene calls are TRBV6-1 and TRBJ1-5, with D uncertain. The CDR3 sequence is 13 residues long. Trimming stripped 6 bases from V and 4 bases from J, with 10 bases between. Germline CDR1 MNHNS, CDR2 SASEGT.

The chain has TRBV4-2 and TRBJ2-3, with 10 bases aligning to TRBD2. Germline V gene sequence: CDR1 LGHNA, CDR2 YNFKEQ. The V segment lost 4 bases and the J segment 0 bases; nucleotides outside the gene matches: 10. CDR3 length equals 18 residues. CDR3 loop: CASSPASGGPSSTDTQYF. Written as DNA, the CDR3 is TGTGCCAGCAGCCCCGCTAGCGGGGGCCCCTCTAGCACAGATACGCAGTATTTT.